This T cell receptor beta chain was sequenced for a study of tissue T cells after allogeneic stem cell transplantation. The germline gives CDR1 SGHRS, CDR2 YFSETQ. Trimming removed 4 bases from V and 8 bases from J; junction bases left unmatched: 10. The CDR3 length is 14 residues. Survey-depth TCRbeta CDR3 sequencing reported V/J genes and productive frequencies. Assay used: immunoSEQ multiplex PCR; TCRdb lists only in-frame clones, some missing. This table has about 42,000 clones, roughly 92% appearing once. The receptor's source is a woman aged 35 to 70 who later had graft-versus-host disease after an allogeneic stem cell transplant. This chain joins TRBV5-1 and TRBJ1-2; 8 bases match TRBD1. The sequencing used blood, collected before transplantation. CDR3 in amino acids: CASSPADRGGGYTF. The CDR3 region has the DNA TGCGCCAGCAGCCCCGCCGACAGGGGCGGAGGCTACACCTTC.